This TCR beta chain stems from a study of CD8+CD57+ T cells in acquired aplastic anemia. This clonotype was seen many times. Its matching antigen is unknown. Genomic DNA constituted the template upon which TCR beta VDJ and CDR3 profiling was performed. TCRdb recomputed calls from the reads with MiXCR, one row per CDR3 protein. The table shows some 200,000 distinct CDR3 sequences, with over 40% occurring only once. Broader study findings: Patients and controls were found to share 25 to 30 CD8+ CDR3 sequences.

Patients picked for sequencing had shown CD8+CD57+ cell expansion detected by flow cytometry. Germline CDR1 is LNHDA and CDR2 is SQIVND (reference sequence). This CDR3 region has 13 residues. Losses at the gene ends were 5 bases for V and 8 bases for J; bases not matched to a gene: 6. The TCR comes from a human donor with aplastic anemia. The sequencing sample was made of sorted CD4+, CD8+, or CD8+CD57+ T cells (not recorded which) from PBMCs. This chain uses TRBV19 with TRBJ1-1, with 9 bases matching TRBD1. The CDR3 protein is CASSPQTGGEAFF. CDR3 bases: TGTGCCAGTAGTCCCCAGACAGGGGGGGAAGCTTTCTTT.